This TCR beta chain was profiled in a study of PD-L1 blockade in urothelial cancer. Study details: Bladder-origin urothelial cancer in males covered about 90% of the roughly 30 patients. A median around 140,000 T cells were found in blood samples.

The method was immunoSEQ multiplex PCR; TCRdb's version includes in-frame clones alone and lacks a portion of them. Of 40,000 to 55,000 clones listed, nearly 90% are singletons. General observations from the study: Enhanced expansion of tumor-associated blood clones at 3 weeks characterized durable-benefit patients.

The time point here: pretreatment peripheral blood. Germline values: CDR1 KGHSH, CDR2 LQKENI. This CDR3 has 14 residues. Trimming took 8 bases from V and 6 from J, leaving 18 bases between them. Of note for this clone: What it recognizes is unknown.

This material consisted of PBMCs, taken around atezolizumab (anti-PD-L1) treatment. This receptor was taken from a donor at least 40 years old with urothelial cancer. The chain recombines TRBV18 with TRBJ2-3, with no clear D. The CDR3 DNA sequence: TGTGCCAGCACCCCGGGTCTAGACTCGGATACGCAGTATTTT. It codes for CASTPGLDSDTQYF.